The rows below give T cell receptor beta chains drawn from one sample of a study of OX40 agonist ivuxolimab in advanced cancers. Generated by immunoSEQ multiplex PCR, the TCRdb table keeps only in-frame clones and is missing some. The sample lists about 39,000 clones; roughly 92% were seen once. Specimen: CD4+ or CD8+ T cells sorted from blood, collected in a trial of the OX40 agonist ivuxolimab. Every receptor here comes from an adult with an advanced solid tumor such as melanoma, head and neck, liver or kidney cancer. CDR3s include the opening cysteine and the closing phenylalanine or tryptophan. Fields, in order: V gene, clone size, D gene, J gene, CDR3 protein, CDR3 DNA. A D gene is named only where the DNA matches it firmly. Not all rows give a size; the values are once, few, many and, for expanded clones, a class.

V gene: TRBV29-1
clone size: -
D gene: -
J gene: TRBJ2-3
CDR3 protein: CSVEGVEDTQYF
CDR3 DNA: TGCAGCGTTGAAGGGGTTGAGGATACGCAGTATTTT

V gene: TRBV7-9
clone size: -
D gene: TRBD2
J gene: TRBJ2-3
CDR3 protein: CASSLHRAGGRDTQYF
CDR3 DNA: TGTGCCAGCAGCTTACACAGAGCGGGAGGGCGAGATACGCAGTATTTT

V gene: TRBV29-1
clone size: -
D gene: TRBD2
J gene: TRBJ2-1
CDR3 protein: CSVDPGKLAYNNEQFF
CDR3 DNA: TGCAGCGTTGACCCGGGCAAACTAGCGTATAACAATGAGCAGTTCTTC

V gene: TRBV9
clone size: -
D gene: -
J gene: TRBJ2-7
CDR3 protein: CASSVGTQNYEQYF
CDR3 DNA: TGTGCCAGCAGCGTAGGAACCCAGAACTACGAGCAGTACTTC

V gene: TRBV10-2
clone size: -
D gene: -
J gene: TRBJ2-3
CDR3 protein: CASSEVLINTDTQYF
CDR3 DNA: TGCGCCAGCAGTGAGGTCTTGATAAACACAGATACGCAGTATTTT

V gene: TRBV4-1
clone size: -
D gene: TRBD2
J gene: TRBJ2-1
CDR3 protein: CASSPGLAEPFF
CDR3 DNA: TGCGCCAGCAGCCCCGGGCTAGCGGAACCGTTCTTC

V gene: TRBV11-2
clone size: -
D gene: -
J gene: TRBJ1-2
CDR3 protein: CASSSTVASNYGYTF
CDR3 DNA: TGTGCCAGCAGCTCTACAGTCGCTTCTAACTATGGCTACACCTTC

V gene: TRBV28
clone size: -
D gene: -
J gene: TRBJ2-7
CDR3 protein: CASSFSTASYEQYF
CDR3 DNA: TGTGCCAGCAGTTTTTCCACAGCCTCCTACGAGCAGTACTTC

V gene: TRBV7-3
clone size: -
D gene: -
J gene: TRBJ2-1
CDR3 protein: CASSLKGFNEQFF
CDR3 DNA: TGTGCCAGCAGCTTAAAAGGGTTTAATGAGCAGTTCTTC

V gene: TRBV5-7
clone size: -
D gene: -
J gene: TRBJ2-3
CDR3 protein: CASSSPFTDTQYF
CDR3 DNA: TGTGCCAGCAGCTCCCCCTTCACAGATACGCAGTATTTT

V gene: TRBV9
clone size: -
D gene: TRBD1
J gene: TRBJ1-3
CDR3 protein: CASSASISGGSGNTIYF
CDR3 DNA: TGTGCCAGCAGCGCATCCATTTCAGGGGGCAGTGGAAACACCATATATTTT

V gene: TRBV13
clone size: few
D gene: TRBD1
J gene: TRBJ2-1
CDR3 protein: CASSLGGQGAREQFF
CDR3 DNA: TGTGCCAGCAGCTTAGGAGGACAGGGGGCTAGGGAGCAGTTCTTC

V gene: TRBV28
clone size: -
D gene: -
J gene: TRBJ1-5
CDR3 protein: CASSLQGIDQPQHF
CDR3 DNA: TGTGCCAGCAGTCTCCAGGGGATCGATCAGCCCCAGCATTTT

V gene: TRBV11-3
clone size: -
D gene: -
J gene: TRBJ2-7
CDR3 protein: CASSLEDGPSYEQYF
CDR3 DNA: TGTGCCAGCAGCTTAGAGGACGGGCCTTCCTACGAGCAGTACTTC

V gene: TRBV5-6
clone size: -
D gene: -
J gene: TRBJ2-1
CDR3 protein: CASSLARVTPHRYNEQFF
CDR3 DNA: TGTGCCAGCAGCTTGGCGAGAGTAACACCTCATCGGTACAATGAGCAGTTCTTC

V gene: TRBV7-9
clone size: -
D gene: -
J gene: TRBJ2-5
CDR3 protein: CASSPRAERETQYF
CDR3 DNA: TGTGCCAGCAGCCCCCGGGCGGAGAGGGAGACCCAGTACTTC

V gene: TRBV7-8
clone size: -
D gene: -
J gene: TRBJ1-1
CDR3 protein: CASSGFQGGGQTEAFF
CDR3 DNA: TGTGCCAGCAGCGGATTTCAAGGCGGAGGGCAGACTGAAGCTTTCTTT

V gene: TRBV27
clone size: once
D gene: -
J gene: TRBJ1-1
CDR3 protein: CASSNPGTPTEAFF
CDR3 DNA: TGTGCCAGCAGTAATCCCGGGACACCGACTGAAGCTTTCTTT

V gene: TRBV6-5
clone size: -
D gene: TRBD1
J gene: TRBJ2-7
CDR3 protein: CASSYSGQSYEQYF
CDR3 DNA: TGTGCCAGCAGTTACTCGGGACAGAGTTACGAGCAGTACTTC

V gene: TRBV27
clone size: -
D gene: -
J gene: TRBJ2-7
CDR3 protein: CASSLNPGVADEQYF
CDR3 DNA: TGTGCCAGCAGTTTAAACCCAGGGGTGGCGGACGAGCAGTACTTC

V gene: TRBV30
clone size: -
D gene: -
J gene: TRBJ1-1
CDR3 protein: CAWTASWNTEAFF
CDR3 DNA: TGTGCCTGGACTGCCAGCTGGAACACTGAAGCTTTCTTT

V gene: TRBV21-1
clone size: -
D gene: -
J gene: TRBJ1-1
CDR3 protein: CASSNRDRGEAFF
CDR3 DNA: TGTGCCAGCAGCAACCGGGACAGAGGAGAAGCTTTCTTT

V gene: TRBV10-3
clone size: -
D gene: -
J gene: TRBJ2-1
CDR3 protein: CATAGSPGYNEQFF
CDR3 DNA: TGTGCCACCGCGGGGTCTCCGGGGTACAATGAGCAGTTCTTC

V gene: TRBV5-4
clone size: -
D gene: -
J gene: TRBJ2-7
CDR3 protein: CASSFDRSYEQYF
CDR3 DNA: TGTGCCAGCAGCTTTGACAGGAGCTACGAGCAGTACTTC

V gene: TRBV29-1
clone size: -
D gene: TRBD1
J gene: TRBJ2-1
CDR3 protein: CRGDRGGNEQFF
CDR3 DNA: TGCAGGGGGGACAGGGGAGGCAATGAGCAGTTCTTC

V gene: TRBV11-3
clone size: once
D gene: -
J gene: TRBJ1-1
CDR3 protein: CASSLVQANTEAFF
CDR3 DNA: TGTGCCAGCAGCTTAGTACAGGCCAACACTGAAGCTTTCTTT

V gene: TRBV10-1
clone size: -
D gene: TRBD1
J gene: TRBJ2-7
CDR3 protein: CASSEVGQGRIAKSYEQYF
CDR3 DNA: TGCGCCAGCAGTGAAGTAGGACAGGGAAGAATTGCTAAATCCTACGAGCAGTACTTC

V gene: TRBV6-6
clone size: -
D gene: -
J gene: TRBJ2-7
CDR3 protein: CASSWTESYEQYF
CDR3 DNA: TGTGCCAGCAGTTGGACTGAATCCTACGAGCAGTACTTC

V gene: TRBV7-6
clone size: -
D gene: TRBD1
J gene: TRBJ1-4
CDR3 protein: CASSSRDRDEKLFF
CDR3 DNA: TGTGCCAGCAGCTCCCGGGACAGGGATGAAAAACTGTTTTTT

V gene: TRBV7-2
clone size: -
D gene: -
J gene: TRBJ1-1
CDR3 protein: CASSLFTLTEAFF
CDR3 DNA: TGTGCCAGCAGCTTGTTTACCCTGACTGAAGCTTTCTTT

V gene: TRBV28
clone size: -
D gene: -
J gene: TRBJ2-6
CDR3 protein: CASSFLGNSGANVLTF
CDR3 DNA: TGTGCCAGCAGTTTCCTCGGGAATTCAGGGGCCAACGTCCTGACTTTC

V gene: TRBV6-1
clone size: -
D gene: TRBD1
J gene: TRBJ2-7
CDR3 protein: CASRLGDRSYEQYF
CDR3 DNA: TGTGCCAGCAGGTTGGGGGACAGGTCCTACGAGCAGTACTTC

V gene: TRBV4-1
clone size: -
D gene: -
J gene: TRBJ2-7
CDR3 protein: CASSHSGTYEQYF
CDR3 DNA: TGCGCCAGCAGCCATAGCGGAACCTACGAGCAGTACTTC

V gene: TRBV28
clone size: -
D gene: -
J gene: TRBJ2-7
CDR3 protein: CASSFGGSYEQYF
CDR3 DNA: TGTGCCAGCAGTTTCGGGGGAAGCTACGAGCAGTACTTC

V gene: TRBV5-6
clone size: -
D gene: -
J gene: TRBJ2-7
CDR3 protein: CASSFGGQLSYEQYF
CDR3 DNA: TGTGCCAGCAGCTTTGGGGGGCAACTCTCCTACGAGCAGTACTTC

V gene: TRBV13
clone size: once
D gene: -
J gene: TRBJ2-1
CDR3 protein: CASSLVGRGAYNEQFF
CDR3 DNA: TGTGCCAGCAGCTTAGTGGGCAGGGGGGCTTACAATGAGCAGTTCTTC

V gene: TRBV9
clone size: -
D gene: TRBD2
J gene: TRBJ2-3
CDR3 protein: CASSPQAGGSTDTQYF
CDR3 DNA: TGTGCCAGCAGCCCTCAAGCGGGAGGTAGCACAGATACGCAGTATTTT

V gene: TRBV6-4
clone size: medium-sized
D gene: -
J gene: TRBJ2-2
CDR3 protein: CASSDGDSTGELFF
CDR3 DNA: TGTGCCAGCAGTGACGGGGACTCCACCGGGGAGCTGTTTTTT

V gene: TRBV9
clone size: -
D gene: -
J gene: TRBJ2-5
CDR3 protein: CASSVEAGGYETQYF
CDR3 DNA: TGTGCCAGCAGCGTAGAGGCAGGGGGGTACGAGACCCAGTACTTC

V gene: TRBV5-1
clone size: -
D gene: -
J gene: TRBJ2-7
CDR3 protein: CASSLGSSYEQYF
CDR3 DNA: TGCGCCAGCAGCTTGGGGAGCTCCTACGAGCAGTACTTC

V gene: TRBV19
clone size: -
D gene: -
J gene: TRBJ1-5
CDR3 protein: CASSMGINQPQHF
CDR3 DNA: TGTGCCAGTAGTATGGGGATAAATCAGCCCCAGCATTTT

V gene: TRBV19
clone size: -
D gene: -
J gene: TRBJ2-7
CDR3 protein: CASSQTDSYEQYF
CDR3 DNA: TGTGCCAGTAGCCAAACAGATTCCTACGAGCAGTACTTC

V gene: TRBV30
clone size: -
D gene: -
J gene: TRBJ2-3
CDR3 protein: CAWGLDTQYF
CDR3 DNA: TGTGCCTGGGGACTAGATACGCAGTATTTT

V gene: TRBV4-1
clone size: -
D gene: -
J gene: TRBJ2-7
CDR3 protein: CASSQDGLSSYEQYF
CDR3 DNA: TGCGCCAGCAGCCAAGACGGGTTAAGCTCCTACGAGCAGTACTTC

V gene: TRBV19
clone size: -
D gene: -
J gene: TRBJ2-1
CDR3 protein: CASSIAGSSYNEQFF
CDR3 DNA: TGTGCCAGTAGTATAGCAGGGAGCTCCTACAATGAGCAGTTCTTC

V gene: TRBV7-6
clone size: -
D gene: -
J gene: TRBJ2-1
CDR3 protein: CASSAYLLPGTGGNEQFF
CDR3 DNA: TGTGCCAGCAGCGCCTATTTACTTCCGGGGACCGGGGGCAATGAGCAGTTCTTC

V gene: TRBV5-1
clone size: -
D gene: -
J gene: TRBJ2-3
CDR3 protein: CASSLSAGYTDTQYF
CDR3 DNA: TGCGCCAGCAGCTTGTCGGCAGGATACACAGATACGCAGTATTTT

V gene: TRBV19
clone size: -
D gene: -
J gene: TRBJ1-2
CDR3 protein: CASSPSLGINGGYTF
CDR3 DNA: TGTGCCAGTAGTCCAAGTCTCGGAATAAACGGCGGCTACACCTTC

V gene: TRBV6-1
clone size: -
D gene: TRBD2
J gene: TRBJ2-7
CDR3 protein: CASSSGGSYEQYF
CDR3 DNA: TGTGCCAGCAGTTCGGGGGGGAGCTACGAGCAGTACTTC

V gene: TRBV9
clone size: -
D gene: -
J gene: TRBJ1-1
CDR3 protein: CASSVDSQMGTEAFF
CDR3 DNA: TGTGCCAGCAGCGTAGACAGCCAGATGGGCACTGAAGCTTTCTTT

V gene: TRBV19
clone size: -
D gene: -
J gene: TRBJ2-2
CDR3 protein: CATSAGELFF
CDR3 DNA: TGTGCCACTTCCGCCGGGGAGCTGTTTTTT

V gene: TRBV7-9
clone size: -
D gene: TRBD2
J gene: TRBJ2-1
CDR3 protein: CASSPLGLAGGNEQFF
CDR3 DNA: TGTGCCAGCAGCCCCCTAGGACTAGCGGGAGGAAATGAGCAGTTCTTC